The 4 T cell receptor beta chains reported below all come from one sample, sequenced in a study of OX40 agonist ivuxolimab in advanced cancers. Assay: immunoSEQ multiplex PCR; the TCRdb copy retains only in-frame clones and omits some. The sample shows approximately 86,000 clones, just over 90% of them seen only once. The sample in question was CD4+ or CD8+ T cells sorted from blood, obtained in a trial of the OX40 agonist ivuxolimab. All receptors come from an adult with an advanced solid tumor such as melanoma, head and neck, liver or kidney cancer.

The J gene is TRBJ2-7, the V gene TRBV5-1; a weak D match, TRBD1 (6 bases). The germline V gene encodes CDR1 SGHRS and CDR2 YFSETQ. The CDR3 extends over 13 amino acids. Deletions cut 3 bases from V and 2 bases from J, with 9 bases between. CDR3 residues: CASSYGQTYEQYF. DNA of the CDR3: TGCGCCAGCAGCTACGGACAGACCTACGAGCAGTACTTC.

The chain links TRBV2 to TRBJ2-7; 7 positions agree with TRBD2. CDR3 length: 13 residues. Looked up from germline, CDR1 is SNHLY and CDR2 is FYNNEI. V lost 7 bases and J lost 5; bases outside the gene matches: 8. DNA for the CDR3: TGTGCCAGCACGGCGGGAGTAGGGCACGAGCAGTACTTC. It specifies CASTAGVGHEQYF.

In its sample, this clone was seen a few times. The V call is TRBV9, the J call TRBJ2-7; D is possibly TRBD1 or TRBD2 (6 bases each). This CDR3 region has 13 residues. With 2 bases removed from V and 7 bases from J, the gap between germline ends came to 13 bases. Germline values: CDR1 SGDLS, CDR2 YYNGEE. The DNA for the CDR3 is TGTGCCAGCAGCGTGGACACAGGGAGGGAGCAGTACTTC. Protein: CASSVDTGREQYF.

J is TRBJ1-2 and V is TRBV14; tentative D call: TRBD1 (6 bases). CDR3 length equals 15 residues. Between the trimmed V and J ends, which lost 3 bases and 4 bases, there was a span of 15 bases. Germline CDR1 SGHDN, CDR2 FVKESK. This CDR3 is CASSQTRTGPYGYTF. CDR3 DNA sequence: TGTGCCAGCAGCCAGACTCGTACAGGGCCCTATGGCTACACCTTC. Full variable domain (outside the CDR3, taken from reference TRBV14 and TRBJ1-2): EAGVTQFPSHSVIEKGQTVTLRCDPISGHDNLYWYRRVMGKEIKFLLHFVKESKQDESGMPNNRFLAERTGGTYSTLKVQPAELEDSGVYFCASSQTRTGPYGYTFGSGTRLTVV.